The 20 T cell receptor beta chains presented below share a single source sample, sequenced in a study of siplizumab effects on memory and regulatory T cells. For these TCRs, the target antigens are not known. Cells from the mixed lymphocyte reaction underwent coculture for over 5 days at 37 degrees C. Sequencing used immunoSEQ multiplex PCR; TCRdb keeps in-frame clones, though not all of them. The sample gives fewer than 20,000 clones, 40% to 60% of which show up once; nearly 5% is in the top ten. The material sequenced was CFSE-low (dividing) CD4+ T cells sorted from an allogeneic mixed lymphocyte reaction. The receptors here all came from a human donor in good health; the cells came from an allogeneic mixed lymphocyte reaction.

The gene calls are TRBV19 and TRBJ1-3; 9 bases map to TRBD1. J gave up 8 bases and V 7 bases, and 6 bases lay outside the gene matches. Germline V gene data show CDR1 as LNHDA and CDR2 as SQIVND (reference sequence). This CDR3 spans 13 amino acids. The DNA of the CDR3 is TGTGCCAGTATGGACAGGGGAAGGGACACCATATATTTT. As protein: CASMDRGRDTIYF.

This clone was found once. This chain links TRBV10-3 with TRBJ2-3; 10 nucleotides match TRBD2. The CDR3 covers 12 residues. Germline values: CDR1 ENHRY, CDR2 SYGVKD. Unmatched junction bases numbered 1, after V lost 7 bases and J lost 6 bases. The CDR3 spells CAIKTSGDTQYF. The CDR3, as DNA: TGTGCCATCAAGACTAGCGGGGATACGCAGTATTTT.

About this clone: In this CDR3 the conserved last residue, phenylalanine or tryptophan, is missing, so a read error is likely. The chain joins TRBV11-1 to TRBJ2-7, with D hard to call. Looked up from germline, CDR1 is SGHAT and CDR2 is FQDESV (reference sequence). Trimming cost V 1 base and J 1 base, with 5 bases left between them. This CDR3 comprises 13 residues. The CDR3: CASSLGRSYEQYL. In DNA form, the CDR3 reads TGTGCCAGCAGCTTAGGCAGGTCCTACGAGCAGTACCTC.

V usage is TRBV6-6 and J usage is TRBJ1-3; D possibly corresponds to TRBD1 (6 bases). This CDR3 has 13 amino acids. Deletions cut 10 bases from V and 3 bases from J, with 13 bases between. Germline V gene data show CDR1 as MNHNY and CDR2 as SVGAGI (reference sequence). The CDR3: CATHKTGGNTIYF. The CDR3 DNA reads as TGTGCCACTCACAAGACAGGTGGAAACACCATATATTTT.

The chain recombines TRBV2 with TRBJ2-2; TRBD1 is a possible D gene (6 bases). Germline CDR1 reads SNHLY; CDR2 reads FYNNEI. V was pared by 5 bases and J by 8 bases, with 12 bases between. This CDR3 spans 13 amino acids. The CDR3 is CASSSTGFGELFF. Written as DNA, the CDR3 is TGTGCCAGCAGTTCAACAGGGTTTGGGGAGCTGTTTTTT.

V gene TRBV7-9 combines with J gene TRBJ2-7; either TRBD1 or TRBD2 may supply D (7 bases each). This CDR3 region has 15 residues. Germline assignment: CDR1 SEHNR and CDR2 FQNEAQ (reference sequence). Trimming took 1 base from V and 4 from J, leaving 14 bases between them. The CDR3 bases are TGTGCCAGCAGCTTAGTACCAGGGGGGGTTTACGAGCAGTACTTC. It specifies CASSLVPGGVYEQYF.

The chain uses TRBV4-2 and TRBJ2-3; 10 bases fit TRBD2. The CDR3 runs 18 residues. The J segment lost 0 bases and the V segment lost 4 bases, leaving 10 bases of the junction unmatched. CDR1 LGHNA and CDR2 YNFKEQ come from the germline V gene. CDR3 nucleotides: TGTGCCAGCAGCCGCCGCCTTAGCGGGGGGTCAAGCACAGATACGCAGTATTTT. Amino acids: CASSRRLSGGSSTDTQYF.

This clone was picked up a small number of times. Here the CDR3 DNA reads TGTGCCAGCAGTAAGGGACAGTTCAACACTGAAGCTTTCTTT. Its translation is CASSKGQFNTEAFF. J is TRBJ1-1 and V is TRBV6-6; TRBD1 agrees at 7 bases. Trimming at V came to 5 bases and at J to 2 bases, leaving 5 bases not matched to a gene. The CDR3 consists of 14 residues. Germline-derived CDR1 and CDR2 are MNHNY and SVGAGI (reference sequence).

The gene calls are TRBV10-3 and TRBJ2-5; TRBD1 is a possible D gene (5 bases). CDR3 length equals 14 residues. Per germline, CDR1 ENHRY and CDR2 SYGVKD. V lost 8 bases and J 5 bases, leaving 18 bases between the germline ends. The CDR3 loop reads CAISSGAAWETQYF. For the CDR3, the DNA is TGTGCCATCTCCTCTGGGGCAGCATGGGAGACCCAGTACTTC.

The gene calls are TRBV6-5 and TRBJ2-1; D not certain. V was pared by 0 bases and J by 6 bases, with 9 bases between. Germline values: CDR1 MNHEY, CDR2 SVGAGI. There are 14 residues in the CDR3. In DNA, the CDR3 is TGTGCCAGCAGTTACTCACCAGCCCGCAATGAGCAGTTCTTC. This codes for CASSYSPARNEQFF.

The genes are TRBV6-6 and TRBJ2-5; a weak D match, TRBD2 (6 bases). The CDR3 has 16 residues. CDR1 and CDR2 (germline): MNHNY, SVGAGI (reference sequence). The V and J ends lost 0 bases and 5 bases respectively, with 16 bases between them. The CDR3 sequence is CASSYSGPSAGETQYF. DNA for the CDR3: TGTGCCAGCAGTTACTCGGGCCCCTCTGCGGGGGAGACCCAGTACTTC.

The chain carries TRBV5-6 and TRBJ1-2; tentative D call: TRBD1 (5 bases). The V gene's germline CDR1 is SGHDT and CDR2 YYEEEE. V shed 4 bases and J shed 7 bases, with 17 bases lying between them. The CDR3 has 14 amino acids. CDR3 DNA: TGTGCCAGCAGCGGGGGACGACCGTCGGGTGGCTACACCTTC. Translated: CASSGGRPSGGYTF. The whole variable domain, filled in from reference TRBV5-6 and TRBJ1-2, reads DAGVTQSPTHLIKTRGQQVTLRCSPKSGHDTVSWYQQALGQGPQFIFQYYEEEERQRGNFPDRFSGHQFPNYSSELNVNALLLGDSALYLCASSGGRPSGGYTFGSGTRLTVV.

The chain couples TRBV5-1 to TRBJ2-1, with 9 bases aligning to TRBD2. Per germline, CDR1 SGHRS and CDR2 YFSETQ. The CDR3 length is 16 residues. With 4 bases clipped from V and 4 bases from J, the junction kept 9 bases outside the gene matches. CDR3 amino acids: CASSRLELAGYNEQFF. The DNA of the CDR3 is TGCGCCAGCAGCCGCCTTGAACTAGCGGGTTACAATGAGCAGTTCTTC.

This chain links TRBV7-3 with TRBJ2-1; no clear D. There are 15 residues in the CDR3. Looked up from germline, CDR1 is SGHTA and CDR2 is FQGTGA. The V gene lost 3 bases and the J gene lost 0 bases, with 9 bases spanning the gap. CDR3 protein: CASSFGPDSYNEQFF. The DNA of the CDR3 is TGTGCCAGCAGCTTCGGACCAGACTCCTACAATGAGCAGTTCTTC.

The V call is TRBV6-6, the J call TRBJ1-1; the match to TRBD1 covers 9 bases. The CDR3 extends over 14 amino acids. Trimming removed 6 bases from V and 1 base from J; junction bases left unmatched: 3. From germline, CDR1 is MNHNY and CDR2 SVGAGI (reference sequence). The CDR3 sequence: CASRWGQGNTEAFF. The CDR3 DNA reads as TGTGCCAGCAGGTGGGGACAGGGGAACACTGAAGCTTTCTTT.

The chain's CDR3 is CASSPDNTGELFF. The CDR3 nucleotides are TGTGCCAGCAGTCCAGATAACACCGGGGAGCTGTTTTTT. The V and J genes are TRBV7-3 and TRBJ2-2, with D unresolved. This CDR3 comprises 13 residues. Germline loops: CDR1 SGHTA, CDR2 FQGTGA. Deletions cut 6 bases from V and 2 bases from J, with 7 bases between.

The table lists this clone with a few counts. The rearrangement uses TRBV27 and TRBJ1-5, with 9 bases matching TRBD1. This CDR3 is 19 amino acids long. V was pared by 3 bases and J by 5 bases, with 17 bases of the junction left unmatched. CDR1 is MNHEY and CDR2 is SMNVEV in the germline V gene (reference sequence). The chain's CDR3 is CASSFAPGSGTGWDQPQHF. The CDR3 region has the DNA TGTGCCAGCAGTTTTGCCCCAGGAAGCGGGACAGGGTGGGATCAGCCCCAGCATTTT.

This clone came up a few times. J is TRBJ1-5 and V is TRBV6-1, with a weak D call TRBD1 (5 bases). Germline assignment: CDR1 MNHNS and CDR2 SASEGT. The CDR3 sequence is 16 residues long. The V gene lost 0 bases and the J gene lost 0 bases, with 9 bases spanning the gap. CDR3 sequence: CASSEAGAYSNQPQHF. CDR3 coding DNA: TGTGCCAGCAGTGAAGCCGGGGCTTATAGCAATCAGCCCCAGCATTTT.

The chain joins TRBV19 to TRBJ1-5; D uncertain. Per germline, CDR1 LNHDA and CDR2 SQIVND (reference sequence). This CDR3 is built from 14 residues. V was cut by 7 bases and J by 2 bases, with 12 bases left in between. CDR3 nucleotides: TGTGCCAGTACAACCACGGCGGGCAATCAGCCCCAGCATTTT. The encoded protein is CASTTTAGNQPQHF.

The gene calls are TRBV11-3 and TRBJ1-2; 8 bases agree with TRBD1. The V gene end was trimmed by 4 bases and the J gene end by 3 bases; junction bases not matched to a gene: 13. The CDR3 runs 17 residues. Germline values: CDR1 SGHNT, CDR2 YENEEA. CDR3 nucleotide sequence: TGTGCCAGCAGCTCCGGAGTAGGGACAGGTACATACTATGGCTACACCTTC. It yields the protein CASSSGVGTGTYYGYTF.